The 27 T cell receptor beta chains below come from one sample, sequenced in a study of graft-versus-host responses after intestinal transplantation. TCRdb keeps only in-frame clones here, not all; method: immunoSEQ multiplex PCR. In the table there are about 36,000 clones, approximately 95% of which are singletons. No cognate antigen is known for these TCRs. The sequencing used unstimulated CD4+ T cells sorted from spleen or lymph node cells, collected before transplant. The source is a human donor who was the organ donor for an intestinal transplant.

V is TRBV27 and J is TRBJ1-6, with D unresolved. Trimming took 3 bases from V and 3 from J, leaving 6 bases between them. This CDR3 contains 14 residues. Germline CDR1 reads MNHEY; CDR2 reads SMNVEV (reference sequence). CDR3 loop: CASSLNNYNSPLHF. CDR3 nucleotide sequence: TGTGCCAGCAGTTTGAACAACTATAATTCACCCCTCCACTTT.

V and J are TRBV6-5 and TRBJ1-2; D ambiguous. The V gene's germline CDR1 is MNHEY and CDR2 SVGAGI. V shed 1 base and J shed 5 bases, with 8 bases lying between them. This CDR3 has 13 residues. The CDR3: CASSYLGRYGYTF. The CDR3 bases are TGTGCCAGCAGTTACTTGGGTCGGTATGGCTACACCTTC.

The rearrangement joins TRBV4-2 to TRBJ2-5; 11 bases match TRBD2. Germline V lookup: CDR1 LGHNA, CDR2 YNFKEQ. The junction had 10 bases not matched to a gene; V was cut back by 0 bases and J by 4 bases. This CDR3 comprises 18 residues. CDR3 nucleotide sequence: TGTGCCAGCAGCCAAGAATGGGCAGGACTAGCGGGTGGAGAGACCCAGTACTTC. Residues: CASSQEWAGLAGGETQYF.

This rearrangement joins TRBV5-6 to TRBJ1-1; D gene unclear. The germline V gene has CDR1 SGHDT and CDR2 YYEEEE. The CDR3 loop spans 15 amino acids. The V gene lost 1 base and the J gene lost 0 bases, with 10 bases spanning the gap. The CDR3 DNA reads as TGTGCCAGCAGCTTGATTCCAGGAATGAACACTGAAGCTTTCTTT. The encoded protein is CASSLIPGMNTEAFF. The full variable domain, its missing parts supplied by reference TRBV5-6 and TRBJ1-1, is DAGVTQSPTHLIKTRGQQVTLRCSPKSGHDTVSWYQQALGQGPQFIFQYYEEEERQRGNFPDRFSGHQFPNYSSELNVNALLLGDSALYLCASSLIPGMNTEAFFGQGTRLTVV.

The J gene is TRBJ2-1, the V gene TRBV30, with TRBD2 matching over 11 bases. The trim removed 2 bases at V and 2 bases at J, leaving 2 bases unmatched. Germline CDR1 reads GTSNPN; CDR2 reads SVGIG (reference sequence). CDR3 length: 15 amino acids. CDR3 region: CAWSTSGGAYNEQFF. CDR3 bases: TGTGCCTGGAGTACTAGCGGGGGCGCCTACAATGAGCAGTTCTTC.

A single count supports this clone. This chain connects TRBV7-9 to TRBJ2-1; 7 bases match TRBD2. Germline CDR1 is SEHNR and CDR2 is FQNEAQ (reference sequence). Trimming cost V 5 bases and J 0 bases; bases outside gene matches: 10. The CDR3 loop spans 17 amino acids. This CDR3 reads CASSHRLAGSSYNEQFF. In DNA form, the CDR3 reads TGTGCCAGCAGCCACAGATTAGCGGGTAGCTCCTACAATGAGCAGTTCTTC. The full variable domain, its missing parts supplied by reference TRBV7-9 and TRBJ2-1, is DTGVSQNPRHKITKRGQNVTFRCDPISEHNRLYWYRQTLGQGPEFLTYFQNEAQLEKSRLLSDRFSAERPKGSFSTLEIQRTEQGDSAMYLCASSHRLAGSSYNEQFFGPGTRLTVL.

The rearrangement links TRBV4-1 to TRBJ1-2; D may be TRBD1 (5 bases). The V and J ends lost 1 base and 8 bases respectively, with 20 bases between them. Germline assignment: CDR1 MGHRA and CDR2 YSYEKL. The CDR3 extends over 16 amino acids. The CDR3 DNA is TGCGCCAGCAGCCAAGGGTCGGGACGGAAAGTTGAGGGCTACACCTTC. Its protein product is CASSQGSGRKVEGYTF.

V and J are TRBV19 and TRBJ2-7; TRBD1 matches 7 bases. CDR3 length equals 14 residues. Germline-derived CDR1 and CDR2 are LNHDA and SQIVND (reference sequence). With 5 bases clipped from V and 2 bases from J, the junction kept 6 bases outside the gene matches. DNA of the CDR3: TGTGCCAGTAGTTCAACAGGGGTACCCTACGAGCAGTACTTC. Translated, it gives CASSSTGVPYEQYF.

This chain connects TRBV4-1 to TRBJ1-1, with TRBD1 matching 10 bases. From germline, CDR1 is MGHRA and CDR2 YSYEKL. The CDR3 consists of 14 residues. The J segment lost 5 bases and the V segment lost 4 bases, leaving 4 bases of the junction unmatched. This chain's CDR3 is CASSRTGGNTEAFF. In nucleotides, the CDR3 is TGCGCCAGCAGCCGGACAGGGGGAAATACTGAAGCTTTCTTT.

This chain uses TRBV21-1 with TRBJ1-4. TRBV21-1 represents a pseudogene. The CDR3 has 12 amino acids. The CDR3 region has the DNA TGTGCCAGCAGCAAACGCCGGGAGGAACTGTTTTTT. Translated: CASSKRREELFF.

This chain uses TRBV7-2 with TRBJ2-5, with 8 bases that match TRBD1. V lost 2 bases, J lost 4 bases, and 3 bases stayed unmatched. CDR3 size: 14 residues. The germline gives CDR1 SGHTA, CDR2 FQGNSA. The CDR3 sequence: CASSLSRGLETQYF. The CDR3 bases are TGTGCCAGCAGCTTATCCAGGGGGCTAGAGACCCAGTACTTC.

This clone showed up just a few times. The chain employs TRBV5-4 and TRBJ1-2; D possibly corresponds to TRBD1 (5 bases). Germline V CDR1 and CDR2: SGHNT, YYREEE (reference sequence). Deletions cut 5 bases from V and 6 bases from J, with 17 bases between. There are 14 residues in the CDR3. CDR3: CASSLLGGADGYTF. For the CDR3, the DNA is TGTGCCAGCAGTCTCCTCGGGGGAGCTGATGGCTACACCTTC.

The chain links TRBV28 to TRBJ2-2, with 16 bases matching TRBD2. The CDR3 spans 19 residues. Per germline, CDR1 MDHEN and CDR2 SYDVKM. V trimming: 6 bases; J trimming: 4 bases; junction bases outside the gene matches: 11. Here the CDR3 reads CASRRGTSGGAKFTGELFF. CDR3 DNA sequence: TGTGCCAGCAGAAGGGGGACTAGCGGGGGGGCCAAGTTCACCGGGGAGCTGTTTTTT.

This chain links TRBV6-5 with TRBJ2-7; weak D call: TRBD2 (7 bases). Germline values: CDR1 MNHEY, CDR2 SVGAGI. V was shortened by 6 bases and J by 2 bases, with 17 bases between the two germline ends. The CDR3 runs to 15 residues. CDR3 in amino acids: CASSWGGGGPYEQYF. The CDR3 nucleotides read TGTGCCAGCAGCTGGGGCGGCGGGGGCCCCTACGAGCAGTACTTC.

CDR3 in amino acids: CASSQEGPKGGYGYTF. In DNA, the CDR3 is TGCGCCAGCAGCCAAGAGGGACCGAAGGGGGGATATGGCTACACCTTC. The chain couples TRBV4-1 to TRBJ1-2; tentative D call: TRBD1 (6 bases). Germline assignment: CDR1 MGHRA and CDR2 YSYEKL. Deletions cut 0 bases from V and 5 bases from J, with 16 bases between. The CDR3 spans 16 residues.

The chain uses TRBV10-3 and TRBJ2-1; D might be TRBD1 (6 bases). V dropped 0 bases and J dropped 3 bases, with 15 bases sitting between them. Per germline, CDR1 ENHRY and CDR2 SYGVKD. The CDR3 is 17 amino acids. Here the CDR3 DNA reads TGTGCCATCAGTGAGTCGAGTCCAAGGGGGTACTACAATGAGCAGTTCTTC. It specifies CAISESSPRGYYNEQFF.

The V gene is TRBV7-2, the J gene TRBJ2-7; the D gene is possibly TRBD2 (7 bases). This CDR3 region has 15 residues. Germline CDR1 and CDR2: SGHTA and FQGNSA. V lost 1 base and J 6 bases, leaving 16 bases between the germline ends. The CDR3 here is CASSLGGGFRGEQYF. The CDR3, as DNA: TGTGCCAGCAGCTTAGGCGGGGGCTTTAGGGGCGAGCAGTACTTC. The variable domain in full, with the rest retrieved from reference TRBV7-2 and TRBJ2-7, is GAGVSQSPSNKVTEKGKDVELRCDPISGHTALYWYRQSLGQGLEFLIYFQGNSAPDKSGLPSDRFSAERTGGSVSTLTIQRTQQEDSAVYLCASSLGGGFRGEQYFGPGTRLTVT.

The chain combines TRBV9 with TRBJ1-6, with D maybe TRBD1 (6 bases). The CDR3 extends over 17 amino acids. Deletions cut 6 bases from V and 5 bases from J, with 21 bases between. Germline lookup yields CDR1 SGDLS and CDR2 YYNGEE. Here the CDR3 DNA reads TGTGCCAGCAATGAGGGGGGGCCGTGGACGGATAATTCACCCCTCCACTTT. This gives the protein CASNEGGPWTDNSPLHF.

The chain carries TRBV5-6 and TRBJ1-2; the match to TRBD1 covers 7 bases. The CDR3 contains 16 residues. V shed 4 bases and J 5 bases; nucleotides not matched to a gene: 14. Germline V lookup: CDR1 SGHDT, CDR2 YYEEEE. The CDR3 sequence: CASSVFVGGPSYGYTF. CDR3 DNA sequence: TGTGCCAGCAGCGTGTTCGTAGGGGGCCCCTCTTATGGCTACACCTTC.

V usage is TRBV7-9 and J usage is TRBJ1-6, with 7 nucleotides matching TRBD1. CDR3 length equals 14 residues. Trimming removed 6 bases from V and 6 bases from J; junction bases left unmatched: 5. The germline gives CDR1 SEHNR, CDR2 FQNEAQ (reference sequence). In nucleotides, the CDR3 is TGTGCCAGCAGTTCCGGGACAGTTAATTCACCCCTCCACTTT. This translates into CASSSGTVNSPLHF.

The rearrangement joins TRBV4-1 to TRBJ1-2; D is unresolved. The CDR3 contains 11 residues. Germline CDR1 MGHRA, CDR2 YSYEKL. V lost 4 bases and J 4 bases, leaving 4 bases between the germline ends. The CDR3: CASSPLYGYTF. The CDR3 DNA sequence: TGCGCCAGCAGCCCACTCTATGGCTACACCTTC.

The chain links TRBV7-7 to TRBJ1-5; TRBD1 matches 7 bases. Per the germline V gene, CDR1 is SSHAT and CDR2 is FNYEAQ (reference sequence). J was trimmed by 2 bases and V by 2 bases; bases with no gene match: 12. The CDR3 is made up of 18 amino acids. The CDR3 spells CASSLPPGQQEGNQPQHF. Here the CDR3 DNA reads TGTGCCAGCAGCTTACCCCCGGGACAGCAGGAGGGCAATCAGCCCCAGCATTTT.

Here the CDR3 DNA reads TGTGCCAGCAGTTATACCGGGAACTATGGCTACACCTTC. It specifies CASSYTGNYGYTF. The chain combines TRBV6-5 with TRBJ1-2; D is uncertain. Looked up from germline, CDR1 is MNHEY and CDR2 is SVGAGI. Trimming took off 3 bases at V and 2 bases at J, with 7 bases between the two ends. The CDR3 covers 13 residues.

The chain combines TRBV6-5 with TRBJ1-5, with a weak D call TRBD1 (5 bases). The V gene's germline CDR1 is MNHEY and CDR2 SVGAGI. The V end was cut by 5 bases, the J end by 3 bases, with 11 bases between. This CDR3 contains 14 residues. The CDR3 spells CASSPRGDNQPQHF. CDR3 bases: TGTGCCAGCAGTCCGCGGGGGGACAATCAGCCCCAGCATTTT.

The V and J genes are TRBV10-1 and TRBJ2-3; perhaps TRBD2 as D (5 bases). The CDR3 has 13 residues. Between the trimmed V and J ends, which lost 4 bases and 2 bases, there was a span of 7 bases. The germline CDR1 and CDR2 sequences are WNHNN and SYGVQD (reference sequence). The CDR3: CASSGEFTDTQYF. CDR3 bases: TGCGCCAGCAGTGGGGAGTTCACAGATACGCAGTATTTT.

The chain links TRBV19 to TRBJ1-6; TRBD1 matches 8 bases. Trimming cost V 8 bases and J 6 bases; bases outside gene matches: 3. This CDR3 has 13 residues. The germline V gene has CDR1 LNHDA and CDR2 SQIVND (reference sequence). This CDR3 reads CASRDRPNSPLHF. The CDR3 DNA reads TGTGCCAGTCGGGACAGGCCTAATTCACCCCTCCACTTT.

The chain carries TRBV6-5 and TRBJ1-6; maybe TRBD1 (6 bases). Germline V lookup: CDR1 MNHEY, CDR2 SVGAGI. This CDR3 spans 16 amino acids. The V gene lost 2 bases and the J gene lost 2 bases, with 10 bases spanning the gap. CDR3 protein: CASSYRGGPYNSPLHF. The CDR3 DNA reads as TGTGCCAGCAGTTACCGGGGGGGCCCCTATAATTCACCCCTCCACTTT.